A single sample is the source of the 9 T cell receptor beta chains below, sequenced in a study of early T cells in non-severe SARS-CoV-2 infection. One entry per CDR3 protein results from TCRdb running MiXCR on the 5' RACE reads. The sample gives about 64,000 distinct CDR3 sequences, around 20% of which show up once; roughly 8.2% is in the top ten. The sequenced sample was whole blood, obtained at baseline. These receptor sequences come from an adult who was a healthcare worker with PCR-confirmed SARS-CoV-2 infection or an uninfected control (not recorded which).

This clonotype was observed a handful of times. The rearrangement joins TRBV12-3 or TRBV12-4 to TRBJ2-1, with 12 bases identical to TRBD2. This CDR3 spans 17 amino acids. V shed 1 base, J shed 8 bases, and the junction held 9 bases outside the gene matches. The CDR3 protein is CASSLGRTSGNGDEQFF. The DNA for the CDR3 is TGTGCCAGCAGTTTAGGCCGGACTAGCGGGAATGGCGATGAGCAGTTCTTC.

Only a few counts were recorded for this clonotype. As DNA, the CDR3 is TGTGCCAGCAGCCTGCCAGATTTCGATGGCACAGATACGCAGTATTTT. The encoded protein is CASSLPDFDGTDTQYF. This chain connects TRBV7-9 to TRBJ2-3; D is ambiguous. V gave up 5 bases and J gave up 1 base, with 16 bases separating them. Germline CDR1 and CDR2: SEHNR and FQNEAQ (reference sequence). This CDR3 is 16 amino acids long. Based on the CDR3 plus reference TRBV7-9 and TRBJ2-3, the full variable domain is DTGVSQNPRHKITKRGQNVTFRCDPISEHNRLYWYRQTLGQGPEFLTYFQNEAQLEKSRLLSDRFSAERPKGSFSTLEIQRTEQGDSAMYLCASSLPDFDGTDTQYFGPGTRLTVL.

This clonotype was observed many times. This chain links TRBV13 with TRBJ2-5; TRBD1 matches at 8 bases. The germline V gene has CDR1 PRHDT and CDR2 FYEKMQ (reference sequence). There are 15 residues in the CDR3. Trimming removed 6 bases from V and 4 bases from J; junction bases left unmatched: 10. CDR3 sequence (DNA): TGTGCCAGCAGTCTCAGACAGGGGCGGAGAGAGACCCAGTACTTC. Translating gives CASSLRQGRRETQYF.

The sample holds a few counts of this clonotype. CDR3 protein: CASRGQGDEQFF. The CDR3 DNA reads TGTGCCAGCAGGGGACAGGGTGATGAGCAGTTCTTC. The rearrangement links TRBV12-3 or TRBV12-4 to TRBJ2-1; 9 bases are shared with TRBD1. The CDR3 has 12 amino acids. Losses at the gene ends were 6 bases for V and 8 bases for J; bases not matched to a gene: 2.

This clonotype was detected a few times. The chain employs TRBV18 and TRBJ2-1, with 11 bases lining up with TRBD2. Losses at the gene ends were 4 bases for V and 6 bases for J; bases not matched to a gene: 2. From germline, CDR1 is KGHSH and CDR2 LQKENI. This CDR3 has 14 residues. In nucleotides, the CDR3 is TGTGCCAGCTCACAAGGGACTAGCGGCAATGAGCAGTTCTTC. This translates into CASSQGTSGNEQFF. Supplemented by reference TRBV18 and TRBJ2-1, the full variable domain reads NAGVMQNPRHLVRRRGQEARLRCSPMKGHSHVYWYRQLPEEGLKFMVYLQKENIIDESGMPKERFSAEFPKEGPSILRIQQVVRGDSAAYFCASSQGTSGNEQFFGPGTRLTVL.

The genes are TRBV14 and TRBJ2-1; tentatively, D is TRBD1 (5 bases). Germline CDR1 and CDR2: SGHDN and FVKESK. Trimming pared 5 bases from V and 7 bases from J, leaving 12 bases between. This CDR3 has 13 residues. CDR3 bases: TGTGCCAGCAGCGTTGGACACCCGAATGAGCAGTTCTTC. Its protein product is CASSVGHPNEQFF.

This clonotype appeared many times. V is TRBV7-2 and J is TRBJ2-1, with 10 bases identical to TRBD2. V lost 7 bases to trimming and J lost 4 bases; unmatched junction nucleotides: 7. Germline V CDR1 and CDR2: SGHTA, FQGNSA. The CDR3 is made up of 15 amino acids. The CDR3 protein is CASTLTSGTYNEQFF. CDR3 nucleotide sequence: TGTGCCAGCACCCTTACTAGCGGGACTTACAATGAGCAGTTCTTC.

This clonotype appeared a few times. The chain recombines TRBV28 with TRBJ2-7; D is unclear. The CDR3 runs to 12 residues. Germline V lookup: CDR1 MDHEN, CDR2 SYDVKM. Deletions cut 5 bases from V and 2 bases from J, with 7 bases between. CDR3 region: CASSPHTYEQYF. The CDR3 DNA follows: TGTGCCAGCAGTCCCCATACCTACGAGCAGTACTTC. The full variable domain, in which reference TRBV28 and TRBJ2-7 provide the parts outside the CDR3, is DVKVTQSSRYLVKRTGEKVFLECVQDMDHENMFWYRQDPGLGLRLIYFSYDVKMKEKGDIPEGYSVSREKKERFSLILESASTNQTSMYLCASSPHTYEQYFGPGTRLTVT.

The table lists this clonotype with a few counts. The CDR3 region has the DNA TGCAGTGCTAGATACAGGGGGAACTTTCAGCCCCAGCATTTT. It encodes CSARYRGNFQPQHF. The gene calls are TRBV20-1 and TRBJ1-5, with 8 bases matching TRBD1. Germline CDR1 and CDR2: DFQATT and SNEGSKA (reference sequence). This CDR3 is 14 amino acids long. V gave up 2 bases and J gave up 6 bases; unmatched junction bases: 6.